These 5 T cell receptor beta chains were sequenced from one sample in a study of blood T cell repertoires in COVID-19. The repertoire was sequenced with immunoSEQ multiplex PCR; TCRdb's copy has only in-frame clones and lacks some. The sample carries some 140,000 clones, less than 80% recorded once. The sample consisted of peripheral blood. The receptors shown here come from a man aged 60 to 75 with acute or convalescent COVID-19.

The chain joins TRBV7-2 to TRBJ1-5; no clear D. With 1 base removed from V and 7 bases from J, the gap between germline ends came to 11 bases. Germline lookup yields CDR1 SGHTA and CDR2 FQGNSA. This CDR3 comprises 14 residues. The CDR3 region is CASSLVSLQQPQHF. The CDR3 nucleotides are TGTGCCAGCAGCTTAGTAAGTTTACAACAGCCCCAGCATTTT.

This chain uses TRBV7-2 with TRBJ1-5; TRBD1 matches at 9 bases. This CDR3 is built from 15 residues. Per the germline V gene, CDR1 is SGHTA and CDR2 is FQGNSA. V was pared by 3 bases and J by 6 bases, with 6 bases of the junction left unmatched. The CDR3 here is CASSLGGQGTQPQHF. In DNA form, the CDR3 reads TGTGCCAGCAGCTTGGGGGGACAGGGCACTCAGCCCCAGCATTTT.

This rearrangement joins TRBV4-2 to TRBJ1-4; D uncertain. Germline CDR1 reads LGHNA; CDR2 reads YNFKEQ. With 1 base removed from V and 7 bases from J, the gap between germline ends came to 10 bases. This CDR3 region has 14 residues. This CDR3 is CASSQARNSEKLFF. In nucleotides, the CDR3 is TGTGCCAGCAGCCAAGCCAGGAACTCTGAAAAACTGTTTTTT.

The V gene is TRBV19, the J gene TRBJ2-5, with D uncertain. Germline values: CDR1 LNHDA, CDR2 SQIVND (reference sequence). Trimming left V 7 bases short and J 1 base short, with 7 bases between. The CDR3 extends over 12 amino acids. In nucleotides, the CDR3 is TGTGCCAGTAACAGTCCCCAAGAGACCCAGTACTTC. Its translation: CASNSPQETQYF.

This clone was found a few times. Here the CDR3 DNA reads TGTGCCAGCAGTGACGACAGGGTGAGCCACGAGCAGTACTTC. Protein product: CASSDDRVSHEQYF. The chain joins TRBV2 to TRBJ2-7; 7 positions match TRBD1. After removal of 3 bases from V and 5 bases from J, the junction contained 7 bases not matched to a gene. The CDR3 has 14 residues. Germline CDR1 SNHLY, CDR2 FYNNEI.